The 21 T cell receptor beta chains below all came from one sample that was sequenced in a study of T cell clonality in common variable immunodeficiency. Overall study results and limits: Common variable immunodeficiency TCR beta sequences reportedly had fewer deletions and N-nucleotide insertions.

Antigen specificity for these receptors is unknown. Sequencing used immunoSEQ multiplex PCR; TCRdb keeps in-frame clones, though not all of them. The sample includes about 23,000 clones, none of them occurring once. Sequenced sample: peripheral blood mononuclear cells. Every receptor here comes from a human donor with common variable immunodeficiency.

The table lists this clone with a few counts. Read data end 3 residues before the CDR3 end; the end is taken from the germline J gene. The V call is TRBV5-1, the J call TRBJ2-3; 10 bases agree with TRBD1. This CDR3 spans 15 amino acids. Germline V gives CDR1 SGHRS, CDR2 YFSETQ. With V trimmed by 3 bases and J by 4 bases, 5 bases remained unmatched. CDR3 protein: CASSSGQGFADTQYF. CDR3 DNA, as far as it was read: TGCGCCAGCAGCTCGGGACAGGGGTTCGCAGATACG.

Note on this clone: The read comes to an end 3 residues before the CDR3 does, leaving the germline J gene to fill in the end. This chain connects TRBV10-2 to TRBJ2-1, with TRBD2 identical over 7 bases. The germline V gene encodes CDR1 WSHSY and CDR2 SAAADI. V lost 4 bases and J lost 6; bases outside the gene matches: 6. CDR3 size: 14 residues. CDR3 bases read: TGCGCCAGCAGTGGCGGGGGAGGCATCAATGAG. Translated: CASSGGGGINE. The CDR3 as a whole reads CASSGGGGINEQFF.

The CDR3 bases that were read are TGTGCCAGCAGCTTAGACAGCCACTTCTACAATGAG. This codes for CASSLDSHFYNE. The CDR3 in full is CASSLDSHFYNEQFF. The chain uses TRBV7-8 and TRBJ2-1; no reliable D call. The read terminates 3 residues before the CDR3 end, so the remaining end is supplied by the germline J gene. Germline CDR1 SGHVS, CDR2 FQNEAQ. Between the trimmed V and J ends, which lost 1 base and 3 bases, there was a span of 10 bases. The CDR3 extends over 15 amino acids.

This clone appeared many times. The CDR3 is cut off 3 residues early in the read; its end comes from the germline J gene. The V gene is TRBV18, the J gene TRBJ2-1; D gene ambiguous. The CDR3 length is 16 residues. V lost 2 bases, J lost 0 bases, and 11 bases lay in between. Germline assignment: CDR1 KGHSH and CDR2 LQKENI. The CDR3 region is CASSPVPTISYNEQFF. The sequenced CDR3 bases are TGTGCCAGCTCACCAGTCCCAACTATCTCCTACAATGAG.

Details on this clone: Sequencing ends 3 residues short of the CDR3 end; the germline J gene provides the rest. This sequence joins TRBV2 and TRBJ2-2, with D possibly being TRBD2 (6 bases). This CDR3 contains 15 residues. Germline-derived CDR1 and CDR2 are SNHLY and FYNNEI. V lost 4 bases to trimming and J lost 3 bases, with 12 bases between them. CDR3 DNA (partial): TGTGCCAGCAGTGTAGGTGGAGGGGACACCGGGGAG. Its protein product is CASSVGGGDTGE. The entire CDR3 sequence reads CASSVGGGDTGELFF.

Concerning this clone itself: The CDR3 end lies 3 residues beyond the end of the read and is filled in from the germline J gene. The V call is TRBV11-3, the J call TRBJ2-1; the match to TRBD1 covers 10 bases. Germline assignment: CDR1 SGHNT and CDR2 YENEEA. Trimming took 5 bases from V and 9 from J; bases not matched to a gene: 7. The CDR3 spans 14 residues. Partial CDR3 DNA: TGTGCCAGCAGCCCCGGACAGGGGGTGGCTGAG. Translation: CASSPGQGVAE. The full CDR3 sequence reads CASSPGQGVAEQFF.

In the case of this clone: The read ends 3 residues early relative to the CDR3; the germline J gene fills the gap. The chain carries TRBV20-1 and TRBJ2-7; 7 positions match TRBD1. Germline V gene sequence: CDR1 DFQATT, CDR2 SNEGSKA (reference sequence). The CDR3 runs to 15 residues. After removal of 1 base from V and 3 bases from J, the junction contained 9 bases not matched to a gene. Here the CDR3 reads CSARAPAGTVYEQYF. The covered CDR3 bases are TGCAGTGCTAGAGCCCCAGCCGGGACAGTCTACGAG.

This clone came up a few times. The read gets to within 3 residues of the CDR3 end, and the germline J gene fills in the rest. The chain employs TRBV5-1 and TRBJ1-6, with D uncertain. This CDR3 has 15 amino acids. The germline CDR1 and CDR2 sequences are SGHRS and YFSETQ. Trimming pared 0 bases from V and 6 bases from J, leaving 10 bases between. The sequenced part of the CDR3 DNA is TGCGCCAGCAGCTTGGACGGGGTGGCTAATTCACCC. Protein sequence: CASSLDGVANSP. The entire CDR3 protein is CASSLDGVANSPLHF.

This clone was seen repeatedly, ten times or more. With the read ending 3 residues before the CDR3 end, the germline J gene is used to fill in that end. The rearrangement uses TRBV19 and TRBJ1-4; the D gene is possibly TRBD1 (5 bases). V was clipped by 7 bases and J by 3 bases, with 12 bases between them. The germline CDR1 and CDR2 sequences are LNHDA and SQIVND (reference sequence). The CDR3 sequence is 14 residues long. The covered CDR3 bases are TGTGCCAGTACGCGGAGGGGCTCTAATGAAAAA. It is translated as CASTRRGSNEK. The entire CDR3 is CASTRRGSNEKLFF.

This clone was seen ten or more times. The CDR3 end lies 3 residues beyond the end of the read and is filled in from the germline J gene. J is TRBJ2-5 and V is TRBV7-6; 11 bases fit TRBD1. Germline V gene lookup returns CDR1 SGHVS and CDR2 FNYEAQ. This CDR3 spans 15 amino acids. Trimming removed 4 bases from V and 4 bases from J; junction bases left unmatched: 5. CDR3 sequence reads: CASSSDRGPRETQYF. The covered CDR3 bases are TGTGCCAGCAGCTCGGACAGGGGGCCTCGAGAGACC.

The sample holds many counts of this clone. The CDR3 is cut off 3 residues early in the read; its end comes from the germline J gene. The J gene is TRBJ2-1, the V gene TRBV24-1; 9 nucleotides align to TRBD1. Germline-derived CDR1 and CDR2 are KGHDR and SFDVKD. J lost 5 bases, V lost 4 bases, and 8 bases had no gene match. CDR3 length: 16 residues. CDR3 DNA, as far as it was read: TGTGCCACCAGTGAGTCCGGGACAGGGTCGGACAATGAG. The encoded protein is CATSESGTGSDNE. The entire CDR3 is CATSESGTGSDNEQFF.

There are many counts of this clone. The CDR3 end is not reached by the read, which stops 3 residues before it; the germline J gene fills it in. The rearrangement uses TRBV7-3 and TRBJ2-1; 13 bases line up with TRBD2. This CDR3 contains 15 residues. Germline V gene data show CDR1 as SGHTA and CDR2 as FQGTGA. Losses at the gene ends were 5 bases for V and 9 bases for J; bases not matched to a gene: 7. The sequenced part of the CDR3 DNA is TGTGCCAGCAGCCCACTGACTAGCGGGGGGACTGAG. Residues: CASSPLTSGGTE. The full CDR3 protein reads CASSPLTSGGTEQFF.

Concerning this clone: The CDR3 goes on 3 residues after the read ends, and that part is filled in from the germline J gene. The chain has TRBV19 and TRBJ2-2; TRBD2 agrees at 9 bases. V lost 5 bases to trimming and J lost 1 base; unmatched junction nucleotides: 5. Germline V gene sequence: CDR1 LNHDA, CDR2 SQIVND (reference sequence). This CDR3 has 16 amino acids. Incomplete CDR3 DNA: TGTGCCAGTAGTCATAGACTAGCGGTGAACACCGGGGAG. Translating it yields CASSHRLAVNTGE. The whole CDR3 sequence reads CASSHRLAVNTGELFF.

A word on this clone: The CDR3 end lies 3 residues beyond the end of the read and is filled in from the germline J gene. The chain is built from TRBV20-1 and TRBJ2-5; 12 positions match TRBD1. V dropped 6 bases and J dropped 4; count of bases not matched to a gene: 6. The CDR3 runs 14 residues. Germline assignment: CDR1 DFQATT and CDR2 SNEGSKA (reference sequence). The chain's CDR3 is CSAGQGASGETQYF. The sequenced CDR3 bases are TGCAGTGCGGGACAGGGGGCGTCGGGAGAGACC.

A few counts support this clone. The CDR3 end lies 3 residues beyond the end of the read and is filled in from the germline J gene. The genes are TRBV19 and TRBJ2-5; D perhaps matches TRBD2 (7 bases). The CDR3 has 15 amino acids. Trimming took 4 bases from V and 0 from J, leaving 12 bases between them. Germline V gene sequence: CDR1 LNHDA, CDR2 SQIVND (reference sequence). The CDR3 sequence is CASSSAGANQETQYF. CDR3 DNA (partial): TGTGCCAGTAGTAGCGCGGGGGCCAACCAAGAGACC.

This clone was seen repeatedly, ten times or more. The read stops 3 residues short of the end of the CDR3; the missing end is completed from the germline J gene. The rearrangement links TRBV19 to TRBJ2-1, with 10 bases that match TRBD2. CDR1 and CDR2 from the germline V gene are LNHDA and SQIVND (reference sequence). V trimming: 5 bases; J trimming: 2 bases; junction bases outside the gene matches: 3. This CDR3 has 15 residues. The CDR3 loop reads CASSPSGSAYNEQFF. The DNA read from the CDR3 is TGTGCCAGTAGTCCTAGCGGGAGTGCCTACAATGAG.

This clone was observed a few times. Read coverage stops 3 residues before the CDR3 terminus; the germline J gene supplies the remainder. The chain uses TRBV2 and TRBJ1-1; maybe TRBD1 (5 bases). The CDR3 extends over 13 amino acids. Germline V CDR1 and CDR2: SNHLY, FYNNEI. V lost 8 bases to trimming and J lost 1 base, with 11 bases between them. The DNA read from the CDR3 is TGTGCCAGCCTATTACAGGAGAACACTGAA. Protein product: CASLLQENTE. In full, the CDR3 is CASLLQENTEAFF.

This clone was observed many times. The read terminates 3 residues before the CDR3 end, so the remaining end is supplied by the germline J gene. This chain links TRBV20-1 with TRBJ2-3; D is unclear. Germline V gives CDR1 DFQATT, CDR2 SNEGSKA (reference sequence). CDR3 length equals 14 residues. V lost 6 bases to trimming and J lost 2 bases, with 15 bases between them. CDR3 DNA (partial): TGCAGTGCCCCACGGTCAGGTTTCACAGATACG. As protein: CSAPRSGFTDT. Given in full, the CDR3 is CSAPRSGFTDTQYF.

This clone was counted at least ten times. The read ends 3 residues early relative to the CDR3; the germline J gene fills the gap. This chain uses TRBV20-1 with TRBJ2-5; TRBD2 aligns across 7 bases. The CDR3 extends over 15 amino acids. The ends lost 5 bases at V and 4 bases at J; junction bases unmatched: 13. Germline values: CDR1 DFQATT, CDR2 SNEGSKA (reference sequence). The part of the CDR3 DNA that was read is TGCAGTGCTGATAAACCAGCGGGGAGGGGAGAGACC. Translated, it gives CSADKPAGRGET. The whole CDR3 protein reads CSADKPAGRGETQYF.

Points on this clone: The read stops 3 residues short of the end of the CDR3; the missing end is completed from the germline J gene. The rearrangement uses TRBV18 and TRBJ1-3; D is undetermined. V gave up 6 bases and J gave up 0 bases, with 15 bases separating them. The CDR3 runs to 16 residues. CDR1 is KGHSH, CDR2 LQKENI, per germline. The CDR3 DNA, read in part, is TGTGCCAGCTCCCCGAGGACGGGGAGCTCTGGAAACACC. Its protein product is CASSPRTGSSGNT. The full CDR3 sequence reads CASSPRTGSSGNTIYF.

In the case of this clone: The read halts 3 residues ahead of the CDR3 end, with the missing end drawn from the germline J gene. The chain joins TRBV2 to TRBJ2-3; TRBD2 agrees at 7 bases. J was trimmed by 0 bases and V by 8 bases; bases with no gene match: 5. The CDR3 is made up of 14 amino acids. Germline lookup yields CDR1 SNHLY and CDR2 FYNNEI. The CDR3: CASRLAVSTDTQYF. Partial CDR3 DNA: TGTGCCAGCCGGCTAGCGGTCAGCACAGATACG.